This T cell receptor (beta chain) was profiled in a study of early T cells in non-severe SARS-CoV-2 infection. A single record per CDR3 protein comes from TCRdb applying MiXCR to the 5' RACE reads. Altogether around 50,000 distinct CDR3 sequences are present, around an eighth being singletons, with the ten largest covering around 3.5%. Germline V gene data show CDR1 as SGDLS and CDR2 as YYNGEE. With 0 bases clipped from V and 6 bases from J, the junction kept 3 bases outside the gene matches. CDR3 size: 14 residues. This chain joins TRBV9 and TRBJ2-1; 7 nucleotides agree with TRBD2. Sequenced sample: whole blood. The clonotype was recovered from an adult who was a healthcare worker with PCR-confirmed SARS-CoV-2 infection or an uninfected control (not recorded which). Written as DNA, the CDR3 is TGTGCCAGCAGCGTAGTACCTAGCGGCAATGAGCAGTTCTTC. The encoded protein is CASSVVPSGNEQFF.